This is a list of T cell receptor beta chains from one sample in a study of early T cells in non-severe SARS-CoV-2 infection. In TCRdb, the 5' RACE reads were re-called with MiXCR into one record per CDR3 protein. The table includes around 40,000 distinct CDR3 sequences, approximately 5.9% detected once. Specimen: whole blood. These receptors came from an adult who was a healthcare worker with PCR-confirmed SARS-CoV-2 infection or an uninfected control (not recorded which). Both conserved end residues are trimmed from each CDR3.

j_call	v_call	cdr3_aa
TRBJ2-3	TRBV20-1	SVLDRASTDTQY
TRBJ2-5	TRBV29-1	SVSPDREETQY
TRBJ2-7	TRBV20-1	SARETRDYYEQY
TRBJ2-1	TRBV10-3	ATSLAGSSYNEQF
TRBJ2-5	TRBV20-1	SAPTTRSETQY
TRBJ1-4	TRBV6-6	ATAGGREKLF
TRBJ2-7	TRBV2	ASSPDRGNYEQY
TRBJ2-6	TRBV20-1	SATDREAPSGANVLT
TRBJ1-1	TRBV7-9	ASSFLDSREAF
TRBJ2-1	TRBV29-1	SVVRDPPEQF
TRBJ2-7	TRBV20-1	SASLLGGTDSYEQY
TRBJ2-2	TRBV12-3/TRBV12-4	ASPLGLTGELF
TRBJ1-4	TRBV25-1	ASSDREKLF
TRBJ2-1	TRBV6-4	ASKEEHSYNEQF
TRBJ2-2	TRBV5-4	ASSKSGYTGELF
TRBJ1-2	TRBV29-1	SGAGGYGYT
TRBJ2-2	TRBV6-1	ASSEGRGRMITGELF
TRBJ2-2	TRBV7-9	ASSSSINTGELF
TRBJ1-5	TRBV10-2	ASSEVGGGLNSNQPQH
TRBJ1-1	TRBV7-3	ASSPLVPAGAF
TRBJ1-2	TRBV6-1	ASSEERPTRGGYT
TRBJ2-2	TRBV3-2	ASSPPLAVRAGELF
TRBJ2-1	TRBV10-3	AISQREGEQF
TRBJ1-3	TRBV5-1	ASSLGIDRLGNTIY
TRBJ2-1	TRBV7-9	ASSTGLAVFNEQF
TRBJ2-1	TRBV11-2	ASSFPGGAGNEQF
TRBJ1-1	TRBV29-1	SAGDRVATEAF
TRBJ1-5	TRBV12-3/TRBV12-4	ASSATGASNQPQH
TRBJ2-7	TRBV19	ASKRGTGEGEQY
TRBJ2-1	TRBV5-1	ASSLEGTAYNEQF
TRBJ2-1	TRBV12-3/TRBV12-4	ASSRRGGFSGLAGELNSEQF
TRBJ1-5	TRBV25-1	ASSESARGTNQPQH
TRBJ2-1	TRBV20-1	SAHALAGSRTYNEQF
TRBJ1-1	TRBV27	ASRGRMNTEAF
TRBJ2-1	TRBV29-1	SGDVWNNEQF
TRBJ1-6	TRBV21-1	ASIIGDPDSRNSPLH
TRBJ2-3	TRBV5-1	ASSLAYLSTDTQY
TRBJ1-4	TRBV4-1	ASSQENHFNEKLF
TRBJ2-1	TRBV19	ASGRTVSFYNEQF
TRBJ2-7	TRBV20-1	SARGLAGEQY
TRBJ2-7	TRBV18	ASSLGPGNYEQY
TRBJ1-2	TRBV20-1	SARTGGPNYGYT
TRBJ1-1	TRBV5-1	ASSFDGGRTEAF
TRBJ2-3	TRBV30	AWSRVASDTQY
TRBJ2-5	TRBV11-2	ASSSNQETQY
TRBJ2-5	TRBV7-6	ASSPVGGGGETQY
TRBJ2-1	TRBV29-1	SVVGPSLNNEQF
TRBJ2-1	TRBV6-6	ASSYGNEQF
TRBJ2-5	TRBV4-2	ASSRGGQRTETQY
TRBJ2-7	TRBV5-1	ASSLEWTFDEQY
TRBJ2-1	TRBV27	ASSRKNEQF
TRBJ2-7	TRBV7-3	ASGREQAAYEQY
TRBJ2-7	TRBV2	ASSSLGLAAGEQY
TRBJ2-1	TRBV7-8	ASSLAISGPSYNEQF